A single count supports the clone carrying this T cell receptor (beta chain). This entry comes from a study of T cell changes during pregnancy in multiple sclerosis. J lost 4 bases, V lost 4 bases, and 7 bases had no gene match. This CDR3 has 15 amino acids. Germline loops: CDR1 MDHEN, CDR2 SYDVKM. Clones were read by immunoSEQ multiplex PCR, and TCRdb kept only the in-frame ones, dropping some. The sample holds 40,000 to 50,000 clones; around 90% are singletons and the top ten take 9% to 10%. This sample comprised CD8+ T cells from peripheral blood mononuclear cells, obtained in the first trimester of pregnancy. The sequence came from a female donor with multiple sclerosis, enrolled in a pregnancy study. The chain combines TRBV28 with TRBJ2-7, with 10 positions matching TRBD1. Here the CDR3 reads CASSSSRTGGYEQYF. The CDR3 bases are TGTGCCAGCAGTTCCAGTCGGACAGGGGGGTACGAGCAGTACTTC.